This T cell receptor (beta chain) comes out of a study of T cells in Graves' hyperthyroidism and ophthalmopathy. Regarding the study as a whole: Model predictions of ophthalmopathy came a median around 6.5 months before onset.

CDR1 and CDR2 from the germline V gene are SQVTM and ANQGSEA. J gave up 3 bases and V 6 bases, and 6 bases lay outside the gene matches. The CDR3 is 13 amino acids. About this clonotype itself: Its specificity is not known.

Stability of Graves' hyperthyroidism was defined as absent ophthalmopathy progression within 18 months. Hyperthyroidism had been newly diagnosed in patients aged 18 to 65, and its duration was under 2 months. RNA transcripts gave rise to amplified TCR beta CDR3 regions. RT-PCR in the first round (using the HTBI primer set) targeted the TCR CDR3. A single record per CDR3 protein comes from TCRdb applying MiXCR to the multiplex PCR reads. The sample has hundreds of thousands of distinct CDR3 sequences, around 14% seen once; the top ten hold less than 10%. V is TRBV29-1 and J is TRBJ1-1, with TRBD1 identical over 8 bases. The TCR originated in a woman in her late teens or twenties with Graves' hyperthyroidism. Sequencing input: blood. The CDR3 DNA reads TGCAGCGTCAGGGGGCGATTATACACTGAAGCTTTCTTT. Its protein product is CSVRGRLYTEAFF.